This T cell receptor (beta chain) was profiled in a study of T cell repertoires in cytomegalovirus infection (dated by TCRdb to between 2017 and 2020). Some background on the complete study: The peptide stimulations were aimed at well-studied HLA-B-restricted epitopes as well as recently identified HLA-C-restricted CMV epitopes, whose presentation resists viral immunomodulation. Because public TCR beta signatures pointed to carriage of CMV infection together with the matching HLA type, the HLA type of each donor mattered for the analysis.

Sequencing instrument: Illumina HiSeq 1500. Clones were called with MiXCR by TCRdb after fastp trimmed the public reads at Q25, and only in-frame beta chains were retained. Duplicate CDR3 protein sequences are folded into a single record with the most common DNA and genes. The table for this sample lists about 140,000 distinct CDR3 sequences; around 32% of them were counted only once. The ten largest clones take up roughly 50% of the sample. Comments on this clonotype: Its antigen is not yet known. No base-level quality is on record; no much larger clone is a single base apart.

The full study reports these points: Carriers of CMV infection plus the relevant HLA type were discriminated by the cumulative frequency of public TCR beta family members in the study cohort and in an independent approximately 360-donor cohort. The ex vivo response was dominated by HLA-C-restricted CMV-specific TCR beta clonotypes, and the single most frequent clonotype in two of eight donors was supplied by these HLA-C-restricted clonotypes.

In light of the paper, this sample's treatment or condition label describes: in vitro stimulation with specific CMV peptide epitopes to enrich CMV-specific T cells. The CDR1 and CDR2 encoded by the germline V gene (reference sequence) are SGHNT and YYREEE. From its cysteine to its phenylalanine, the CDR3 spans 14 amino acids. This entry keeps only the CDR3 DNA: 42 bases, framed from base 1. The V end loses 2 bases and the J end loses 2 bases, and a stretch of 11 bases separates them. This clonotype was obtained from a human donor in good health (CMV status not recorded). Some clones in this sample may be carry-over from other donors' samples. The specimen comprised CD8+ T cells from cultured PBMCs, sampled from culture after CMV antigen stimulation. In this chain, TRBV5-4 is recombined with TRBJ2-7, with the D call perhaps TRBD1 or TRBD2, as 6 bases match in each case. At the DNA level, the sequence is TGTGCCAGCAGCTTAAGGGGGGAACCCTACGAGCAGTACTTC. This yields the protein CASSLRGEPYEQYF.